This TCR beta chain was sequenced during a study of vaccination and CD4 T cells after COVID-19. The CDR3 consists of 17 residues. V lost 5 bases to trimming and J lost 10 bases; unmatched junction nucleotides: 16. Germline V lookup: CDR1 SGHNT, CDR2 YENEEA. With the Oncomine TCR Beta short-read assay, DNA from cultured CD4+ T cells was sequenced. TCRdb called the PCR reads again in MiXCR, with one record for every CDR3 protein. Of 9,500 to 15,000 distinct CDR3 sequences listed, 48% are singletons. The treatment: roughly ten-day PBMC culture with coronavirus spike peptide pools or control peptides (ViraFEST assay). Via ViraFEST, peptide pools expanded antigen-specific T cells before TCR sequencing. Cultures used 2.1 million or so PBMCs per well, 10 IU/ml IL-2 and about 10 ug/ml peptides. On this clonotype itself: Its antigen remains unknown.

Study conclusions and caveats: Spike mono-reactivity was found in 304 of 307 vaccine-specific clones from convalescent patients.

The sequencing input was CD4+ T cells from blood, cultured in vitro. This chain joins TRBV11-3 and TRBJ1-6; 8 bases line up with TRBD1. This receptor was identified in a human donor who had recovered from COVID-19. Here the CDR3 reads CASSRGGLGQEESPLHF. The CDR3 DNA reads as TGTGCCAGCAGCAGGGGGGGTCTGGGACAGGAGGAATCACCCCTCCACTTT.